A selection of T cell receptor beta chains follows, all from one sample in a study of T cell changes during pregnancy in multiple sclerosis. Profiled with immunoSEQ multiplex PCR; TCRdb holds only in-frame clones, not every one. The sample has roughly 69,000 clones; approximately 90% are singletons. The sequencing used peripheral blood, collected after pregnancy. Source of these receptors: a female donor with multiple sclerosis, enrolled in a pregnancy study. CDR3s include the opening cysteine and the closing phenylalanine or tryptophan. The order of the fields is J gene, clone size, D gene, V gene, CDR3 protein, CDR3 DNA. D genes are given only for firm matches. Not every row has a clone size; where given, it reads once, few, many or a size class.

>TRBJ2-1|NA|TRBD2|TRBV10-1
CASSEISGAIEQFF
TGCGCCAGCAGTGAGATTAGCGGGGCGATCGAGCAGTTCTTC
>TRBJ2-3|once|TRBD2|TRBV4-1
CASSPTAGLATDTQYF
TGCGCCAGCAGCCCGACCGCCGGACTAGCAACAGATACGCAGTATTTT
>TRBJ2-6|NA|NA|TRBV5-4
CASSLDNSGANVLTF
TGTGCCAGCAGCTTGGACAACTCTGGGGCCAACGTCCTGACTTTC
>TRBJ2-1|NA|TRBD2|TRBV9
CASSVYLAGGNNEQFF
TGTGCCAGCAGTGTCTATTTGGCGGGAGGCAACAATGAGCAGTTCTTC
>TRBJ2-5|NA|NA|TRBV4-1
CASSQDPEETQYF
TGCGCCAGCAGCCAAGATCCGGAAGAGACCCAGTACTTC
>TRBJ2-4|NA|NA|TRBV27
CASSLGLPLAKNIQYF
TGTGCCAGCAGTTTAGGACTACCCTTAGCCAAAAACATTCAGTACTTC
>TRBJ2-7|NA|TRBD2|TRBV25-1
CASSYSGGLSYEQYF
TGTGCCAGCAGTTATAGCGGGGGCCTCTCCTACGAGCAGTACTTC
>TRBJ1-2|NA|TRBD1|TRBV4-3
CASSPGQGASNGYTF
TGCGCCAGCAGCCCCGGACAGGGGGCGAGCAATGGCTACACCTTC
>TRBJ2-3|NA|NA|TRBV28
CASSFGSHPDTQYF
TGTGCCAGCAGTTTTGGTAGTCATCCAGATACGCAGTATTTT
>TRBJ1-2|NA|TRBD1|TRBV7-6
CASSSGTAGHGYTF
TGTGCCAGCAGTTCCGGGACAGCTGGGCATGGCTACACCTTC